The 27 T cell receptor beta chains reported below all come from one sample, sequenced in a study of tumor-infiltrating lymphocytes in oesophageal squamous cell carcinoma. TCRdb used MiXCR to reprocess the PCR reads, holding one entry per CDR3 protein. Of some 13,000 distinct CDR3 sequences in the sample, around 55% were seen once. The sequencing sample was made of esophageal tumor tissue. These receptors came from a female donor with esophageal squamous cell carcinoma.

The chain recombines TRBV7-3 with TRBJ2-1; 12 bases fit TRBD2. V lost 6 bases and J lost 2; bases outside the gene matches: 17. CDR1 is SGHTA, CDR2 FQGTGA, per germline. This CDR3 spans 20 amino acids. The CDR3 sequence is CASRRRGETSGSMPYNEQFF. CDR3 bases: TGTGCCAGCAGACGTAGAGGGGAGACTAGCGGGAGTATGCCCTACAATGAGCAGTTCTTC. The entire variable domain, with the rest obtained from reference TRBV7-3 and TRBJ2-1, is as follows: GAGVSQTPSNKVTEKGKYVELRCDPISGHTALYWYRQSLGQGPEFLIYFQGTGAADDSGLPNDRFFAVRPEGSVSTLKIQRTERGDSAVYLCASRRRGETSGSMPYNEQFFGPGTRLTVL.

The chain recombines TRBV7-2 with TRBJ2-1, with TRBD2 matching 9 bases. Matching the DNA end better, TRBJ2-7 makes the J call doubtful. Germline lookup yields CDR1 SGHTA and CDR2 FQGNSA. The CDR3 is 14 amino acids. CDR3 residues: CASSLLREGYEQYF. CDR3 coding DNA: TGTGCCAGCAGCTTATTGCGGGAGGGGTACGAGCAGTACTTC.

This sequence joins TRBV7-2 and TRBJ2-6; D is ambiguous. The J call may be in error: the DNA end matches TRBJ2-7 better. Germline CDR1 SGHTA, CDR2 FQGNSA. The CDR3 covers 11 residues. The DNA for the CDR3 is TGTGCCAGCAGCCCCCTGGACGAGCAGTACTTC. Its protein product is CASSPLDEQYF.

The J gene is TRBJ1-2, the V gene TRBV6-1; D is uncertain. The CDR3 consists of 16 residues. Germline CDR1 reads MNHNS; CDR2 reads SASEGT. V dropped 6 bases and J dropped 2 bases, with 19 bases sitting between them. This chain's CDR3 is CASSSAFRGRNYGYTF. The CDR3 DNA sequence: TGTGCCAGCAGCTCCGCCTTTAGAGGGCGAAACTATGGCTACACCTTC.

This clonotype was detected once. V is TRBV27 and J is TRBJ2-1; 10 nucleotides align to TRBD1. Germline trimming cut 7 bases from V and 4 bases from J; bases unmatched to any gene: 7. This CDR3 has 15 amino acids. Germline V gene data show CDR1 as MNHEY and CDR2 as SMNVEV (reference sequence). CDR3 sequence: CASTPGTGAYNEQFF. CDR3 nucleotide sequence: TGTGCCAGCACCCCAGGGACAGGGGCATACAATGAGCAGTTCTTC.

V usage is TRBV7-8 and J usage is TRBJ1-1; D call uncertain. There are 11 residues in the CDR3. Germline V CDR1 and CDR2: SGHVS, FQNEAQ. Between the trimmed V and J ends, which lost 3 bases and 3 bases, there was a span of 2 bases. The CDR3 here is CASSFDTEAFF. In DNA form, the CDR3 reads TGTGCCAGCAGCTTCGACACTGAAGCTTTCTTT. Full variable domain (outside the CDR3, taken from reference TRBV7-8 and TRBJ1-1): GAGVSQSPRYKVAKRGQDVALRCDPISGHVSLFWYQQALGQGPEFLTYFQNEAQLDKSGLPSDRFFAERPEGSVSTLKIQRTQQEDSAVYLCASSFDTEAFFGQGTRLTVV.

The chain has TRBV29-1 and TRBJ1-1; 9 bases fit TRBD1. V lost 6 bases and J lost 5; bases outside the gene matches: 4. Germline CDR1 and CDR2: SQVTM and ANQGSEA. The CDR3 is 12 residues long. The CDR3 sequence: CSVDRGMTEAFF. In nucleotides, the CDR3 is TGCAGCGTGGACAGGGGTATGACTGAAGCTTTCTTT.

The rearrangement joins TRBV6-1 to TRBJ1-2; D remains unclear. Judging by the DNA end, TRBJ2-1 fits better; the J call may be wrong. The CDR3 covers 11 residues. Germline V gene sequence: CDR1 MNHNS, CDR2 SASEGT. The CDR3 loop is CASSGINEQFF. The CDR3 nucleotides are TGTGCCAGCAGTGGAATCAATGAGCAGTTCTTC.

V is TRBV7-1 and J is TRBJ2-3, with 12 positions matching TRBD2. The J call is uncertain, as TRBJ2-1 better fits the DNA end. TRBV7-1 falls under the ORF class, with uncertain function. The CDR3 spans 16 residues. CDR3 DNA sequence: TGTGCCAGCAGCCGGACTAGCGGGGCGGACTACAATGAGCAGTTCTTC. It specifies CASSRTSGADYNEQFF.

The J gene is TRBJ1-2, the V gene TRBV7-2; 8 bases align to TRBD1. The J call is uncertain, as TRBJ2-7 better fits the DNA end. CDR1 SGHTA and CDR2 FQGNSA come from the germline V gene. The CDR3 has 15 residues. The CDR3 is CASSESGQASYEQYF. In nucleotides, the CDR3 is TGTGCCAGCAGCGAATCGGGACAGGCTTCCTACGAGCAGTACTTC.

This clonotype was seen just once. The rearrangement joins TRBV7-2 to TRBJ2-1, with D hard to call. Trimming shortened V by 5 bases and J by 10 bases, and 12 bases separated the two germline ends. The CDR3 extends over 12 amino acids. Germline CDR1 SGHTA, CDR2 FQGNSA. The CDR3 DNA reads as TGTGCCAGCAGCGATTATACCTACGAGCAGTTCTTC. Protein product: CASSDYTYEQFF.

The chain couples TRBV7-3 to TRBJ2-5; TRBD2 aligns across 11 bases. The J call may not be correct, given that the DNA end is closer to TRBJ2-1. The CDR3 extends over 15 amino acids. Germline V gene data show CDR1 as SGHTA and CDR2 as FQGTGA. CDR3 in amino acids: CASSLSLAGGSEQFF. CDR3 DNA: TGTGCCAGCAGCTTAAGCCTAGCGGGAGGAAGTGAGCAGTTCTTC.

The chain carries TRBV11-2 and TRBJ1-1; maybe TRBD1 (6 bases). Germline CDR1 is SGHAT and CDR2 is FQNNGV. V lost 3 bases and J lost 4, with 9 bases in between. The CDR3 sequence is 13 residues long. The CDR3 region is CASSFTGSTEAFF. CDR3 coding DNA: TGTGCCAGCAGCTTTACAGGGAGCACTGAAGCTTTCTTT.

This clonotype appeared many times. This chain joins TRBV10-3 and TRBJ2-4; 11 positions match TRBD1. Germline CDR1 is ENHRY and CDR2 is SYGVKD. The trim removed 3 bases at V and 9 bases at J, leaving 4 bases unmatched. This CDR3 region has 14 residues. CDR3 residues: CAISDRDRGSIQYF. The CDR3 DNA reads as TGTGCCATCAGTGACCGGGACAGGGGGTCCATTCAGTACTTC.

The rearrangement joins TRBV2 to TRBJ1-5; D is possibly TRBD1 (6 bases). The V end lost 3 bases, the J end lost 4 bases, and 13 bases lay between the germline ends. Germline V gives CDR1 SNHLY, CDR2 FYNNEI. The CDR3 runs to 15 residues. As DNA, the CDR3 is TGTGCCAGCAGTGACTACAGGGAAACTAATCAGCCCCAGCATTTT. It specifies CASSDYRETNQPQHF.

V gene TRBV12-3 or TRBV12-4 combines with J gene TRBJ2-5; perhaps TRBD1 as D (5 bases). V was shortened by 2 bases and J by 2 bases, with 9 bases between the two germline ends. The CDR3 has 14 amino acids. The CDR3 DNA sequence: TGTGCCAGCAGTTTATTTGACAGACAAGAGACCCAGTACTTC. Amino acids: CASSLFDRQETQYF.

This clonotype occurred a few times. This sequence joins TRBV12-3 or TRBV12-4 and TRBJ2-1; 11 bases align to TRBD2. V shed 4 bases and J 6 bases; nucleotides not matched to a gene: 8. CDR3 length: 16 residues. The CDR3 sequence is CASSSTSGGPSNEQFF. DNA for the CDR3: TGTGCCAGCAGTTCAACTAGCGGGGGACCTAGCAATGAGCAGTTCTTC.

This clonotype showed up many times. The CDR3 does not close with the conserved phenylalanine or tryptophan, likely indicating a read error. Because the CDR3's place on the DNA is in doubt, the DNA is left out and the CDR3 is given as listed by TCRdb. V gene TRBV6-1 combines with J gene TRBJ2-7; the DNA was not used to check the table's D call, TRBD1. Germline values: CDR1 MNHNS, CDR2 SASEGT. Inclusive of both ends, the CDR3 amounts to 14 amino acids. The CDR3 spells CASEGGLGGYTFGS.

This clonotype turned up a few times. The chain joins TRBV11-3 to TRBJ2-6, with 8 bases matching TRBD2. The J call is uncertain, as TRBJ2-7 better fits the DNA end. The CDR3 consists of 16 residues. Germline V gives CDR1 SGHNT, CDR2 YENEEA. The CDR3 DNA follows: TGTGCCAGCAGCTACATTAGCAGCGGGAGAAACGATGAGCAGTACTTC. This sequence encodes CASSYISSGRNDEQYF.

Details on this clonotype: One base away lies a much larger clone, so this may be a sequencing read error. The rearrangement joins TRBV10-2 to TRBJ2-1; tentative D call: TRBD2 (5 bases). The DNA end is more similar to TRBJ2-7, so the J call may be wrong. Germline V gene data show CDR1 as WSHSY and CDR2 as SAAADI. This CDR3 region has 13 residues. CDR3 sequence: CASSGASYNEQYF. CDR3 DNA sequence: TGCGCCAGCAGTGGGGCTAGCTACAATGAGCAGTACTTC.

This clonotype was counted at least ten times. The chain is built from TRBV5-1 and TRBJ2-7; 11 bases are a match to TRBD1. CDR1 is SGHRS, CDR2 YFSETQ, per germline. The CDR3 has 14 amino acids. The V gene end was trimmed by 7 bases and the J gene end by 3 bases; junction bases not matched to a gene: 6. CDR3 in amino acids: CASETGQGDYEQYF. The DNA for the CDR3 is TGCGCCAGCGAAACGGGACAGGGGGACTACGAGCAGTACTTC.

The chain couples TRBV28 to TRBJ2-3, with 12 nucleotides matching TRBD1. The DNA end is a closer match to TRBJ2-7, so the J assignment may be wrong. The CDR3 is 16 amino acids. The germline V gene encodes CDR1 MDHEN and CDR2 SYDVKM. As DNA, the CDR3 is TGTGCCAGCAGTTCCTACGGGGACAGGGGGCACTGGGAGCAGTACTTC. Residues: CASSSYGDRGHWEQYF.

The chain carries TRBV11-1 and TRBJ2-3; weak D call: TRBD1 (5 bases). The DNA end is more similar to TRBJ2-5, so the J call may be wrong. The CDR3 runs 14 residues. Germline V gene sequence: CDR1 SGHAT, CDR2 FQDESV (reference sequence). CDR3: CASSLGRIQETQYF. For the CDR3, the DNA is TGTGCCAGCAGCCTGGGGCGGATCCAAGAGACCCAGTACTTC.

The V call is TRBV19, the J call TRBJ2-4, with 9 bases identical to TRBD2. The J call may be wrong; the DNA end is better matched by TRBJ2-7. The CDR3 is 15 amino acids. CDR1 LNHDA and CDR2 SQIVND come from the germline V gene (reference sequence). CDR3 coding DNA: TGTGCCAGTAGAAACCACTCCGGACTAGCGCGCGAGCAGTACTTC. It codes for CASRNHSGLAREQYF.

This clonotype appeared a few times. V gene TRBV2 combines with J gene TRBJ2-3, with 10 bases matching TRBD1. The V segment lost 6 bases and the J segment 1 base; nucleotides outside the gene matches: 4. Germline V gene lookup returns CDR1 SNHLY and CDR2 FYNNEI. The CDR3 is 15 amino acids. CDR3 nucleotide sequence: TGTGCCAGCAGCAGAGACAGGGGGCGCACAGATACGCAGTATTTT. Translating gives CASSRDRGRTDTQYF.

This clonotype was seen ten or more times. CDR3 loop: CASGALAGSYNEQFF. For the CDR3, the DNA is TGTGCCAGCGGTGCGTTGGCGGGATCCTACAATGAGCAGTTCTTC. V usage is TRBV12-3 or TRBV12-4 and J usage is TRBJ2-1; D is possibly TRBD2 (6 bases). Trimming removed 8 bases at V and 1 base at J, with 15 bases between. This CDR3 has 15 residues.

The chain has TRBV6-8 and TRBJ2-7; 8 nucleotides align to TRBD1. This CDR3 is 15 amino acids long. CDR1 and CDR2 (germline): MNHGY, SAAAGT. J was trimmed by 5 bases and V by 5 bases; bases with no gene match: 11. The CDR3 spells CASSRRGTGVNEQYF. CDR3 coding DNA: TGTGCCAGCAGTAGACGCGGGACAGGAGTTAACGAGCAGTACTTC.